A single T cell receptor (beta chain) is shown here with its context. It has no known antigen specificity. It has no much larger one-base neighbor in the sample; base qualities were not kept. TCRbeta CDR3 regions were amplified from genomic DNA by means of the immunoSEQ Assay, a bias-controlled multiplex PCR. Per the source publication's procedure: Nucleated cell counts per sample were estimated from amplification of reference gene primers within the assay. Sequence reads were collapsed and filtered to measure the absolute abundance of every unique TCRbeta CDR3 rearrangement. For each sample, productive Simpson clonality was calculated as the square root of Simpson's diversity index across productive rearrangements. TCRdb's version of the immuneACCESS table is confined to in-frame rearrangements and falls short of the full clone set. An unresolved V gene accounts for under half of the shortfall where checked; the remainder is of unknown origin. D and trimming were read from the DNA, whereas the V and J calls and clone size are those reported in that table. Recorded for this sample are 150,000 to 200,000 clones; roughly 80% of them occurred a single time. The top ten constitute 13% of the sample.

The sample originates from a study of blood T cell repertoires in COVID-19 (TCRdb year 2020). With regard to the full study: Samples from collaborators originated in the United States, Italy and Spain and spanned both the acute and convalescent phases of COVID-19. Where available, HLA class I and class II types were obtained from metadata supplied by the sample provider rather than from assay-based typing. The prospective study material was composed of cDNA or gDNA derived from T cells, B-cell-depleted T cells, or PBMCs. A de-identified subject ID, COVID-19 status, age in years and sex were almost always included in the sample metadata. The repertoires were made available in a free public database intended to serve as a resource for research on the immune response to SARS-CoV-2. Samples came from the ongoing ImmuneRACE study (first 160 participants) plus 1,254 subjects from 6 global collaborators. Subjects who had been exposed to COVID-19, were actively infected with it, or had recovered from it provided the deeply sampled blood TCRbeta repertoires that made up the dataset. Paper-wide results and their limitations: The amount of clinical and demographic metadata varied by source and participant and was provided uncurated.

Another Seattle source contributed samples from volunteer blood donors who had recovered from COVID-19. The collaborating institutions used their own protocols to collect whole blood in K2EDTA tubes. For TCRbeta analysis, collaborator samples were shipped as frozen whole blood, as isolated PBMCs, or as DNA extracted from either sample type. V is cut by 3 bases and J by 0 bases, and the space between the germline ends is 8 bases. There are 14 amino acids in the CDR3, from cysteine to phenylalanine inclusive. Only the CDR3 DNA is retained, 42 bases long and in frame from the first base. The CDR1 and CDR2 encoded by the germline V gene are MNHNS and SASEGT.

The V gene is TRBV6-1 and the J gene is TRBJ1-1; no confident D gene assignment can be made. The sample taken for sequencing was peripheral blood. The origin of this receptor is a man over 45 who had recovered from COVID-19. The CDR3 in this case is CASSEIGVNTEAFF. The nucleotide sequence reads TGTGCCAGCAGTGAGATCGGGGTGAACACTGAAGCTTTCTTT.